The entry below gives a single T cell receptor beta chain sequence along with its context. This clone's antigen is unknown. One base away there is no much larger clone; base qualities are not given. These data come from a study of blood T cell repertoires in COVID-19 (dated by TCRdb to the early 2020s). Concerning the study at large: Collaborator samples came from the United States, Italy and Spain and covered acute and convalescent phases of COVID-19. Deeply sampled blood TCRbeta repertoires from subjects exposed to, actively infected with, or recovered from COVID-19 were included in the dataset. Where available, HLA class I and class II types were obtained from metadata supplied by the sample provider rather than from assay-based typing. The prospective study material was composed of cDNA or gDNA derived from T cells, B-cell-depleted T cells, or PBMCs. Samples were obtained from the ongoing ImmuneRACE study (first 160 participants) and from over 1,000 subjects provided by 6 global collaborators. Nearly every sample came with metadata listing a de-identified subject ID, COVID-19 status, age in years and sex. A freely available public database, intended as a resource for researchers studying the immune response to SARS-CoV-2, is where the repertoires were released.

On the study overall, not on this receptor specifically: The amount of clinical and demographic metadata varied by source and participant and was provided uncurated.

Whole blood was collected in K2EDTA tubes by collaborating institutions according to the institutions' own protocols. Collaborator samples were shipped for TCRbeta analysis as frozen whole blood, isolated PBMCs, or DNA extracted from either sample type. V is cut back by 3 bases and J by 16 bases, with 15 bases in the junction unmatched. Sequences SGHKS (CDR1) and YYEKEE (CDR2) are obtained from the germline V gene (reference sequence). The CDR3 measures 15 amino acids from cysteine to phenylalanine. Only CDR3 DNA remains: 45 bases, in frame from the first base. TCRbeta CDR3 regions were amplified from genomic DNA by means of the immunoSEQ Assay, a bias-controlled multiplex PCR. As for how the authors treated the data: The number of nucleated cells in each sample was estimated by amplification of reference gene primers within the assay. To quantify the absolute abundance of each unique TCRbeta CDR3 rearrangement, sequence reads were collapsed and filtered. For each sample, productive Simpson clonality was calculated by taking the square root of Simpson's diversity index across productive rearrangements. TCRdb provides this immuneACCESS table in a form limited to in-frame rearrangements. Some clones are lacking; in checked studies, under half of them reflect an unresolved V gene, and why the rest are absent is not known. V and J calls and clone size come straight from that table; D and trimming were deduced from the DNA. The sample data list some 16,000 clones, and roughly nine tenths of these were observed just once. The ten biggest clones cover 10% of the sample.

The sequence links TRBV5-5 to TRBJ1-6; 8 of the junction bases match TRBD1. The sequencing input was peripheral blood. The receptor was derived from a man aged 80 or over with acute or convalescent COVID-19. CDR3 region: CASSWTTGVEEELHF. In nucleotides, the sequence is TGTGCCAGCAGCTGGACGACAGGGGTAGAAGAGGAACTCCACTTT.